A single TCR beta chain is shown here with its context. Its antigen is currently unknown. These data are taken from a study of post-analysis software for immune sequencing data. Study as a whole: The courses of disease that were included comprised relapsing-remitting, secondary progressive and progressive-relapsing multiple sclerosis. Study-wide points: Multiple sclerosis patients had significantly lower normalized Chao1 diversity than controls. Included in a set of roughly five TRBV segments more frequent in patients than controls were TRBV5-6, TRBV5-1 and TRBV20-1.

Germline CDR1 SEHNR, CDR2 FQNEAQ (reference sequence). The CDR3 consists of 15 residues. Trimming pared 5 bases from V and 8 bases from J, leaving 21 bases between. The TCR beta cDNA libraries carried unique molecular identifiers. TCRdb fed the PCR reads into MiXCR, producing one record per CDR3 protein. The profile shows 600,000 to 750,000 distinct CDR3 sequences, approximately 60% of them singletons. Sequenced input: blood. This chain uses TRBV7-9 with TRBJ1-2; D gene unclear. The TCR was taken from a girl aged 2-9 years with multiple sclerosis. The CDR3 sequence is CASSLGRRVSEGYTF. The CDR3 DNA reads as TGTGCCAGCAGCCTCGGACGGAGGGTGTCGGAAGGCTACACCTTC.